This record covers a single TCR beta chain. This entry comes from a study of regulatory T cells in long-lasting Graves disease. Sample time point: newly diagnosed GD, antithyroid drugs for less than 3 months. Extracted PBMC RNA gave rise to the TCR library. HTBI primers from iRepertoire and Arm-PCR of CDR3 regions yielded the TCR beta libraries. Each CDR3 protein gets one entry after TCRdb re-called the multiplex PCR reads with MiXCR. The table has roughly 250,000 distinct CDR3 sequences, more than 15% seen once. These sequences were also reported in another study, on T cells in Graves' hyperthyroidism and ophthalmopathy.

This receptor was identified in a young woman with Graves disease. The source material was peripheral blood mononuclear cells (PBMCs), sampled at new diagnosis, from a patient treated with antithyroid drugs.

The CDR3 loop is CASSPYRDRVHIQYF. CDR3 DNA: TGTGCCAGCAGCCCCTACCGGGACAGGGTCCACATTCAGTACTTC. This chain connects TRBV7-6 to TRBJ2-4; 9 bases line up with TRBD1. V trimming: 5 bases; J trimming: 8 bases; junction bases outside the gene matches: 10. CDR1 is SGHVS and CDR2 is FNYEAQ in the germline V gene. The CDR3 is 15 residues long.